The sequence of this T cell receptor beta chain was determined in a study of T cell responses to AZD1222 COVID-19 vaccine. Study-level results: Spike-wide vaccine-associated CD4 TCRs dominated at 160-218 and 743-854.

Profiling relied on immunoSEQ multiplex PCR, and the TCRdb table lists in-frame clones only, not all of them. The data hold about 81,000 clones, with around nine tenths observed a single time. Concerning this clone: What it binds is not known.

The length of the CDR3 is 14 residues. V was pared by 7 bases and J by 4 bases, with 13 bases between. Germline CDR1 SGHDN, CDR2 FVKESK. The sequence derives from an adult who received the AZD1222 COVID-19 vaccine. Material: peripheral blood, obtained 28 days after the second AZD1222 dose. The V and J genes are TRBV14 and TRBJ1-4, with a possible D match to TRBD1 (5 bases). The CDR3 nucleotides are TGTGCCAGCAATAAGAGGGGTTTTAATGAAAAACTGTTTTTT. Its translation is CASNKRGFNEKLFF.